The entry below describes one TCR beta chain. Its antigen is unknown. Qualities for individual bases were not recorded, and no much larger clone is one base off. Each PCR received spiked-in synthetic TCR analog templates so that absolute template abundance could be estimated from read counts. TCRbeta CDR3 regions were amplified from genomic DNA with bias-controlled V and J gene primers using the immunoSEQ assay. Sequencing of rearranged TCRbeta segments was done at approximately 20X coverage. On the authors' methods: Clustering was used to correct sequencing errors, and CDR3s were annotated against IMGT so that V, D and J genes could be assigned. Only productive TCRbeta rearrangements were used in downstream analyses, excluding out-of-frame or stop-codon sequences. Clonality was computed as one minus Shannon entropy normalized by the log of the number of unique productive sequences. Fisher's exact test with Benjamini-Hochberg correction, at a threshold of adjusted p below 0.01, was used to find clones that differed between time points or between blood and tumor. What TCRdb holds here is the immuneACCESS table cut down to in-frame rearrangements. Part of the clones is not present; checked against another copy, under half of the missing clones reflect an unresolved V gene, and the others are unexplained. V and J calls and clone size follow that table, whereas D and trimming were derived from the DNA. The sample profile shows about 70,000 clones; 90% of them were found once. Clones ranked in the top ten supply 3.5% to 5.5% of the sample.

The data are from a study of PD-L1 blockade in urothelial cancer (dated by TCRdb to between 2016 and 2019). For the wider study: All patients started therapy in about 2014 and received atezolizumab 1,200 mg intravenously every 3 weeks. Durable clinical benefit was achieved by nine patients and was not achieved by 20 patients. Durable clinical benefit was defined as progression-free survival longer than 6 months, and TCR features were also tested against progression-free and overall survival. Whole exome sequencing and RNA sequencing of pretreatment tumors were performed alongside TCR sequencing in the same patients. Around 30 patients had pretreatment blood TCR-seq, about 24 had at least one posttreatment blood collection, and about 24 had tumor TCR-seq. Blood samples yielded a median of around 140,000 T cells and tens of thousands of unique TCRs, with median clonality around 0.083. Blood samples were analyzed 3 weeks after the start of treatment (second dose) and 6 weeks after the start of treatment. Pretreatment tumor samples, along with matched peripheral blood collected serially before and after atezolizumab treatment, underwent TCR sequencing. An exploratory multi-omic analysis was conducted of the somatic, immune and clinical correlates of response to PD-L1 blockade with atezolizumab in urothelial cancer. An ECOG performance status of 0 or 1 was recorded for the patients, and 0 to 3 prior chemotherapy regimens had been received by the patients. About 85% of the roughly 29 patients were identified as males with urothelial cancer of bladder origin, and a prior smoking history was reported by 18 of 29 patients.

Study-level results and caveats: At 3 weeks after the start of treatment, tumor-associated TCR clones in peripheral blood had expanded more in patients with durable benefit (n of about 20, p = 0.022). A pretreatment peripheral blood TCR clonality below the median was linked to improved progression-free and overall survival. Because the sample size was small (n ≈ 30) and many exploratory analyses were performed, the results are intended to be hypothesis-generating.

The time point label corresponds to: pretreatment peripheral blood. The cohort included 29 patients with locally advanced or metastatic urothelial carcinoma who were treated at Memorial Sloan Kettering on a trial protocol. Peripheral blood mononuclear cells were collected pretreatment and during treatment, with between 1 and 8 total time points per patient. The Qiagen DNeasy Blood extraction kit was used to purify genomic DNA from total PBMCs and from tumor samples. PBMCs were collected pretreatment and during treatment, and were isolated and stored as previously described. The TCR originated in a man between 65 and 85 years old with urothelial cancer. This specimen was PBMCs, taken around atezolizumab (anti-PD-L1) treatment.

This receptor has the CDR3 CASSRGQGGTEAFF. The nucleotide sequence is TGTGCCAGCTCCCGGGGACAGGGCGGCACTGAAGCTTTCTTT. The receptor chain draws on TRBV18 and TRBJ1-1; 9 bases in the junction line up with TRBD1. Trimming takes 6 bases off V and 4 bases off J; junction bases not matched to a gene: 6. Reading from cysteine to phenylalanine, the CDR3 counts 14 amino acids. Only the CDR3 region is kept as DNA, spanning 42 bases read in frame from base 1. For CDR1 and CDR2, the germline V gene lists KGHSH and LQKENI.